The T cell receptor (beta chain) described here comes from a study of blood T cells in healthy people across ages. The use of a sample-barcoded 5' primer and a J-beta primer mix characterized a second PCR of about 6 to 12 cycles. Each CDR3 protein gets one entry after TCRdb re-called the 5' RACE reads with MiXCR. The sample has 1 million or so distinct CDR3 sequences, about 25% seen once; the top ten hold 0.65% to 0.95%. On this clonotype itself: A much larger clone lies a single base off, so this may be a read error.

These same records also appear under a second study, on T cells of mothers and their children.

Sequenced material: blood. This receptor was identified in a girl aged 2 to 9 in good health.

Here the CDR3 DNA reads TGTGCCAGCAGCCAAGAGGACACCGGGGAGCTGTTTTTT. Protein product: CASSQEDTGELFF. The chain has TRBV4-2 and TRBJ2-2; the D is unclear. Deletions cut 0 bases from V and 3 bases from J, with 2 bases between. Germline CDR1 is LGHNA and CDR2 is YNFKEQ. This CDR3 contains 13 residues.